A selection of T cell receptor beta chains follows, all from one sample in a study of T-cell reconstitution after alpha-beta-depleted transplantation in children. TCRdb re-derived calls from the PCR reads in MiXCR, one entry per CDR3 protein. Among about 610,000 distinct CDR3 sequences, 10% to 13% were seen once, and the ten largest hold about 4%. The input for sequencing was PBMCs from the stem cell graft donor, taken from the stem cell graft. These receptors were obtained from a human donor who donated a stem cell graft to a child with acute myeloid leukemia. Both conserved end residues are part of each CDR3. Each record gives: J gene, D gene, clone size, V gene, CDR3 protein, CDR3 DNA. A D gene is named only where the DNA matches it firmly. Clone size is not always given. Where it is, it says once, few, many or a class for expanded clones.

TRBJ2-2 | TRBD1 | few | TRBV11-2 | CASSLSQGYTGELFF | TGTGCCAGCAGCCTTTCACAGGGGTACACCGGGGAGCTGTTTTTT
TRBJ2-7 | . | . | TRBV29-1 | CSAAGGRAYEQYF | TGCAGCGCCGCCGGGGGGCGAGCCTACGAGCAGTACTTC
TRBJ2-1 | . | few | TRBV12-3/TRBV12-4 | CASSFFVVNEQFF | TGTGCCAGCAGTTTCTTTGTGGTCAATGAGCAGTTCTTC
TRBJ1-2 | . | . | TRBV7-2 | CASSLGTTTNYGYTF | TGTGCCAGCAGCTTAGGGACGACGACTAACTATGGCTACACCTTC
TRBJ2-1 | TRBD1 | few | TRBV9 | CANLRQGARNEQFF | TGTGCCAATCTGAGACAGGGGGCTCGGAATGAGCAGTTCTTC
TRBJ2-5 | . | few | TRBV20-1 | CSAGDTSMETQYF | TGCAGTGCTGGAGATACTAGCATGGAGACCCAGTACTTC
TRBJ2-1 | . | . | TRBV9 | CASSLPRDSFYNEQFF | TGTGCCAGCAGCCTCCCACGGGACTCCTTTTACAATGAGCAGTTCTTC
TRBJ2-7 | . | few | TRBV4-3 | CASSQDIAPGDTAYEQYF | TGCGCCAGCAGCCAAGATATCGCCCCCGGAGACACCGCCTACGAGCAGTACTTC
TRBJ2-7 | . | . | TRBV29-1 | CSVTQDYEQYF | TGCAGCGTCACCCAGGATTACGAGCAGTACTTC
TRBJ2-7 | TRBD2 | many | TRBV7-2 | CASSLTGTNSYEQYF | TGTGCCAGCAGCTTAACCGGGACTAACTCCTACGAGCAGTACTTC
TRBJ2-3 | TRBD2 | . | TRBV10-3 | CAISVAGVGDTQYF | TGTGCCATCAGCGTAGCGGGAGTCGGAGATACGCAGTATTTT
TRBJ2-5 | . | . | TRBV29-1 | CSVDGIPGPLSEETQYF | TGCAGCGTTGATGGGATACCGGGCCCTCTATCTGAAGAGACCCAGTACTTC
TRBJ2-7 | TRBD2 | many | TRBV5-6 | CASSWDRTSGSWGGYEQYF | TGTGCCAGCAGCTGGGACCGGACTAGCGGGAGTTGGGGGGGCTACGAGCAGTACTTC
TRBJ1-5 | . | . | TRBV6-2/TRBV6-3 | CASNGGDRVYNQPQHF | TGTGCCAGCAACGGCGGGGATCGAGTTTACAATCAGCCCCAGCATTTT
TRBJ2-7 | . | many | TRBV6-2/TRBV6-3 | CAIRGVTYEQYF | TGTGCCATCAGGGGGGTTACCTACGAGCAGTACTTC
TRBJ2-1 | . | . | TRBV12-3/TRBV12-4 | CASSSGTHYNEQFF | TGTGCCAGCAGTTCCGGGACTCACTACAATGAGCAGTTCTTC
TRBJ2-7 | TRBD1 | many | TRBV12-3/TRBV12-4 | CASRVQGAGRNEQYF | TGTGCCAGCAGAGTACAGGGGGCAGGGCGGAACGAGCAGTACTTC
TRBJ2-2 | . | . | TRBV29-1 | CSVGSGDGKDGKLFF | TGCAGCGTTGGCTCAGGAGACGGGAAGGACGGGAAGCTGTTTTTT
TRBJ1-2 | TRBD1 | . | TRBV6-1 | CASSEPGQVHYGYTF | TGTGCCAGCAGTGAACCGGGACAGGTCCACTATGGCTACACCTTC
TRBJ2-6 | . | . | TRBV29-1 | CSVDAGSGANVLTF | TGCAGCGTTGATGCAGGGTCCGGGGCCAACGTCCTGACTTTC
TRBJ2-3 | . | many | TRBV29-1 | CSVEKPLAGLGDTQYF | TGCAGCGTTGAAAAGCCCTTGGCGGGGCTTGGGGATACGCAGTATTTT
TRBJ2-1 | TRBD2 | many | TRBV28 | CASNTGAGGYNEQFF | TGTGCCAGCAACACCGGAGCGGGAGGGTACAATGAGCAGTTCTTC
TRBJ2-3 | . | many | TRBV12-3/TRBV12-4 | CASSYGGGTDTQYF | TGTGCCAGCAGTTACGGGGGCGGCACAGATACGCAGTATTTT
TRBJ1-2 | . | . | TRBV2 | CASSEGGSNLQYGYTF | TGTGCCAGCAGTGAAGGAGGGTCCAACCTGCAATATGGCTACACCTTC
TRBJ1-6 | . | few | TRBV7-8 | CASSKPTGSNNSPLHF | TGTGCCAGCAGCAAGCCAACAGGAAGCAATAATTCACCCCTCCACTTT
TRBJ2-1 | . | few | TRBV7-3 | CASSPAGTNYNEQFF | TGTGCCAGCAGCCCCGCCGGCACAAACTACAATGAGCAGTTCTTC
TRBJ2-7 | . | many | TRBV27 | CASSLQGSSYEQYF | TGTGCCAGCAGTTTGCAGGGGAGCTCCTACGAGCAGTACTTC
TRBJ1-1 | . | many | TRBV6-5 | CASSYSRYTEAFF | TGTGCCAGCAGTTACAGCAGATACACTGAAGCTTTCTTT
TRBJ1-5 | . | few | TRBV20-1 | CSAWEYQNQPQHF | TGCAGTGCCTGGGAGTATCAAAATCAGCCCCAGCATTTT
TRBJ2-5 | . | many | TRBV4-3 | CASSQDWHSETQYF | TGCGCCAGCAGCCAAGATTGGCATTCGGAGACCCAGTACTTC
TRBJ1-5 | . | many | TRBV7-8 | CASSLESSNQPQHF | TGTGCCAGCAGCTTAGAGTCCAGCAATCAGCCCCAGCATTTT
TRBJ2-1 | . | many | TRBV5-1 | CASSLRRASDNEQFF | TGCGCCAGCAGCTTACGGCGGGCTTCGGACAATGAGCAGTTCTTC
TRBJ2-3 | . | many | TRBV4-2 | CASSTDTPALRAPTDTQYF | TGTGCCAGCAGCACAGACACACCCGCTTTGAGGGCTCCCACAGATACGCAGTATTTT
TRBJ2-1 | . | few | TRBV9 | CASSKGTGEQFF | TGTGCCAGCAGCAAGGGAACAGGCGAGCAGTTCTTC
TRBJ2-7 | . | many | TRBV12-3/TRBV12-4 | CASSLTSPSYEQYF | TGTGCCAGCAGCCTCACATCCCCCTCCTACGAGCAGTACTTC
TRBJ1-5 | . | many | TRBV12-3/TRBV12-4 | CASSGRDQPQHF | TGTGCCAGCAGCGGCAGGGATCAGCCCCAGCATTTT
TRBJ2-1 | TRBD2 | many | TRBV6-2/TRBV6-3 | CASSALAGGPYNEQFF | TGTGCCAGCAGCGCTTTAGCGGGAGGCCCTTACAATGAGCAGTTCTTC
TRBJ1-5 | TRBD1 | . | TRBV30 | CAWSVRQGADQPQHF | TGTGCCTGGAGTGTACGACAGGGGGCCGATCAGCCCCAGCATTTT
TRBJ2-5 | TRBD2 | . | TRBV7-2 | CASSPFLAGVMETQYF | TGTGCCAGCAGCCCCTTCCTAGCGGGAGTTATGGAGACCCAGTACTTC
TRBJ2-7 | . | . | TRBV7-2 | CASRTLPQGGTYEQYF | TGTGCCAGCAGGACGCTCCCCCAGGGGGGGACCTACGAGCAGTACTTC
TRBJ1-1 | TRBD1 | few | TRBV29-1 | CSGTRQGGFTEAFF | TGCAGCGGAACTCGACAGGGAGGTTTTACTGAAGCTTTCTTT
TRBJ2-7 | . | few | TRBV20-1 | CSAGHRERAYEQYF | TGCAGTGCTGGACACAGGGAGAGGGCATACGAGCAGTACTTC
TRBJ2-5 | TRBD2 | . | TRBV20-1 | CSAPSGREAQETQYF | TGCAGTGCTCCCTCGGGGCGGGAGGCGCAAGAGACCCAGTACTTC
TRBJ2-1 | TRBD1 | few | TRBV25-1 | CASSGTAFNEQFF | TGTGCCAGTTCCGGGACAGCATTCAATGAGCAGTTCTTC
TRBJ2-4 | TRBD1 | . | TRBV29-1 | CSVRQGVGIQYF | TGCAGCGTCCGACAGGGGGTCGGCATTCAGTACTTC
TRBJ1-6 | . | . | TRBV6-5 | CASSPGGGPPSLHF | TGTGCCAGCAGCCCAGGCGGGGGGCCCCCGTCCCTCCACTTT
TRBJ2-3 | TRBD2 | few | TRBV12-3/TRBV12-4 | CASSLETSGRADTQYF | TGTGCCAGCAGTTTAGAAACTAGCGGGAGGGCAGATACGCAGTATTTT
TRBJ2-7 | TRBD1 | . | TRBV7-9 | CASSLVGTGNSYEQYF | TGTGCCAGCAGCTTGGTCGGGACAGGGAATTCCTACGAGCAGTACTTC
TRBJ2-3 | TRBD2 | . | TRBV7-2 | CASSFSGGRAADTQYF | TGTGCCAGCAGCTTCTCGGGCGGGAGGGCCGCAGATACGCAGTATTTT
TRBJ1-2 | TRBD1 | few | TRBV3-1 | CASSQDADRGHGYTF | TGTGCCAGCAGCCAAGATGCCGACAGGGGTCATGGCTACACCTTC
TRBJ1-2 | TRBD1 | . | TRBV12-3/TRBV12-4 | CASSPGGTGFNYGYTF | TGTGCCAGCAGTCCCGGCGGGACAGGATTTAACTATGGCTACACCTTC
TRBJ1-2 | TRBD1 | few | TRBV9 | CASSLDRGQGYTF | TGTGCCAGCAGCCTGGACAGGGGGCAAGGCTACACCTTC
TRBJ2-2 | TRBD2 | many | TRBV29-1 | CSAGTSGSGTGELFF | TGCAGCGCCGGGACTAGCGGGAGTGGTACCGGGGAGCTGTTTTTT